This TCR beta chain came from a study of regulatory T cells in long-lasting Graves disease. Study-wide context: Those Graves' patients who were newly diagnosed had been on antithyroid drugs under 3 months.

The CDR3 totals 17 residues. Germline CDR1 reads KGHSH; CDR2 reads LQKENI. After removal of 3 bases from V and 4 bases from J, the junction contained 9 bases not matched to a gene. Points on this clonotype: Its antigen remains unidentified.

Documented time point: newly diagnosed GD, antithyroid drugs for less than 3 months. Isolated PBMC RNA provided the starting material for the TCR library. Study results and limitations: Researchers examined only peripheral blood and not thyroid tissue. Persistent Graves' patients showed less TCR diversity than newly diagnosed ones.

Building the TCR beta libraries relied on iRepertoire HTBI primers, and CDR3 regions underwent Arm-PCR. TCRdb reprocessed the multiplex PCR reads via MiXCR and lists one record per CDR3 protein. The table includes around 450,000 distinct CDR3 sequences, approximately 16% detected once. The sample was also reused in another study, on T cells in Graves' hyperthyroidism and ophthalmopathy. This second study says: The study defined stable Graves' hyperthyroidism as no ophthalmopathy progression within 18 months.

The starting material was peripheral blood mononuclear cells (PBMCs), obtained at new diagnosis, from a patient treated with antithyroid drugs. The chain employs TRBV18 and TRBJ2-2; 9 bases agree with TRBD2. This TCR came from a woman in her thirties or forties with Graves disease. CDR3 sequence: CASSPQRLAERTGELFF. The CDR3 DNA follows: TGTGCCAGCTCACCTCAAAGACTAGCGGAGCGCACCGGGGAGCTGTTTTTT.